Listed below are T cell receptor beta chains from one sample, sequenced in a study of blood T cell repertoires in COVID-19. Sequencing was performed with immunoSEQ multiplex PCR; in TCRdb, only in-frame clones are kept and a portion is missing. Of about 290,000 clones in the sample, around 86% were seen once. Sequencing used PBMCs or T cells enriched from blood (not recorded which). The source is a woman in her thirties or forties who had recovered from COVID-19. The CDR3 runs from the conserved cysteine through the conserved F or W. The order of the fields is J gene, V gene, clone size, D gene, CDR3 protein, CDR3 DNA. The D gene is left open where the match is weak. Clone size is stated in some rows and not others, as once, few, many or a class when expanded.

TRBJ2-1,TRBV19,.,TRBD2,CASSPRLAPYNEQFF,TGTGCCAGTAGTCCCCGACTAGCGCCATACAATGAGCAGTTCTTC
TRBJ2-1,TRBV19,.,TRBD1,CASSPRTGYNEQFF,TGTGCCAGTAGTCCTCGGACAGGTTACAATGAGCAGTTCTTC
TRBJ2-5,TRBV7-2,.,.,CASSLKRVETQYF,TGTGCCAGCAGCTTAAAGAGGGTGGAGACCCAGTACTTC
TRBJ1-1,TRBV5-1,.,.,CASSLELREKAFF,TGCGCCAGCAGCTTGGAACTTAGAGAGAAAGCTTTCTTT
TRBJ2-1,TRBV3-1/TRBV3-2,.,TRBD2,CASSPGLAGYNNEQFF,TGTGCCAGCAGCCCGGGACTAGCGGGATACAACAATGAGCAGTTCTTC
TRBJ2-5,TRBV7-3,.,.,CASSLQGQQETQYF,TGTGCCAGCAGCTTACAGGGTCAACAAGAGACCCAGTACTTC
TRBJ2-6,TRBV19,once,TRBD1,CASSDRGASGANVLTF,TGTGCCAGTTCTGACAGGGGAGCTTCTGGGGCCAACGTCCTGACTTTC
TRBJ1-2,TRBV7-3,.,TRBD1,CASSPSGQTEGTF,TGTGCCAGCAGCCCCTCGGGACAGACCGAAGGCACCTTC
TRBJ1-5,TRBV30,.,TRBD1,CAWSVFMTGYNQPQHF,TGTGCCTGGAGTGTATTTATGACAGGGTACAATCAGCCCCAGCATTTT
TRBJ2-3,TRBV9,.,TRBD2,CASSSGLAAGSTDTQYF,TGTGCCAGCAGCTCAGGACTAGCGGCCGGAAGCACAGATACGCAGTATTTT
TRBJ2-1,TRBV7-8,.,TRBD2,CASSSTRLAGGHNEQFF,TGTGCCAGCAGCTCCACCCGACTAGCGGGGGGGCACAATGAGCAGTTCTTC
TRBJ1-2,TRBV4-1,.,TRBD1,CASSQVEQGIHYGYTF,TGCGCCAGCAGCCAAGTGGAACAGGGGATCCACTATGGCTACACCTTC
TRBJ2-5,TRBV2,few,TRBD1,CASNREGQQETQYF,TGTGCCAGCAACAGAGAGGGACAGCAAGAGACCCAGTACTTC
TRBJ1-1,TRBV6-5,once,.,CASSYAGPNTEAFF,TGTGCCAGCAGTTACGCGGGGCCCAACACTGAAGCTTTCTTT
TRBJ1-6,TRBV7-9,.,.,CASRTGNSPLHF,TGTGCCAGCCGGACGGGGAATTCACCCCTCCACTTT
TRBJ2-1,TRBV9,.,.,CASTDSLASNEQFF,TGTGCCAGCACCGATTCCCTAGCGTCCAATGAGCAGTTCTTC
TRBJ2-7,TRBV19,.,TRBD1,CASSIDRVRTYEQYF,TGTGCCAGTAGTATCGACAGGGTGAGGACCTACGAGCAGTACTTC
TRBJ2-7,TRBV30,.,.,CAWSAGLPLGPDEQYF,TGTGCCTGGAGCGCAGGACTTCCCCTAGGCCCGGACGAGCAGTACTTC
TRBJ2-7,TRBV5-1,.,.,CASSLQGNEQYF,TGCGCCAGCAGCTTACAGGGTAACGAGCAGTACTTC
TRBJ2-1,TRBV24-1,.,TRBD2,CATSEGARGGRLNEQFF,TGTGCCACCAGTGAGGGGGCTCGGGGGGGGCGCTTGAATGAGCAGTTCTTC
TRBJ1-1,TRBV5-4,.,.,CASRGDKLNTEAFF,TGTGCCAGCAGGGGGGACAAATTGAACACTGAAGCTTTCTTT
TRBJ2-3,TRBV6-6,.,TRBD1,CASRRTGEGTDTQYF,TGTGCCAGCAGACGGACAGGGGAAGGCACAGATACGCAGTATTTT
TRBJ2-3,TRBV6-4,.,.,CASSEWAATDTQYF,TGTGCCAGCAGTGAGTGGGCAGCCACAGATACGCAGTATTTT
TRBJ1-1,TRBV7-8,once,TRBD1,CASSSRQGSANTEAFF,TGTGCCAGCAGCTCTAGACAGGGTTCGGCAAACACTGAAGCTTTCTTT
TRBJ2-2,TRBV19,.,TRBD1,CASGTGRFTGELFF,TGTGCCAGTGGGACAGGGCGCTTCACCGGGGAGCTGTTTTTT
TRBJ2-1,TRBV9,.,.,CASSVSVHNEQFF,TGTGCCAGCAGCGTCTCAGTTCACAATGAGCAGTTCTTC
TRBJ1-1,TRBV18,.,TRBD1,CASSPRTGMNTEAFF,TGTGCCAGCTCCCCTCGGACAGGGATGAACACTGAAGCTTTCTTT
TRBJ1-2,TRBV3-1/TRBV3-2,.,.,CASSLPGSGGYTF,TGTGCCAGCAGCCTCCCGGGTTCAGGGGGCTACACCTTC
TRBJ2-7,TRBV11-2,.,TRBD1,CASSAGQGAVVQYF,TGTGCCAGCAGCGCCGGACAGGGGGCGGTCGTGCAGTACTTC
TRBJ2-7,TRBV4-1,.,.,CASRPLPGSYEQYF,TGCGCCAGCAGACCCCTCCCGGGGTCCTACGAGCAGTACTTC
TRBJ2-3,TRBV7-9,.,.,CASSLALGSTDTQYF,TGTGCCAGCAGCTTAGCTCTAGGCTCCACAGATACGCAGTATTTT
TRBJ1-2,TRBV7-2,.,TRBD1,CASSLTGGYGYTF,TGTGCCAGCAGTCTGACAGGGGGTTATGGCTACACCTTC
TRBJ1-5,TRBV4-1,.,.,CASSQDSDSWNQPQHF,TGCGCCAGCAGCCAAGATTCCGACAGTTGGAATCAGCCCCAGCATTTT
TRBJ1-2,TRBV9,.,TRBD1,CASSLTGDNYGYTF,TGTGCCAGCAGCTTGACAGGGGACAACTATGGCTACACCTTC
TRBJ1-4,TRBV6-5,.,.,CASSYLGIGEKLFF,TGTGCCAGCAGTTATTTGGGCATAGGTGAAAAACTGTTTTTT
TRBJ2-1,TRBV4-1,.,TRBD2,CASSQVPSGRAREQFF,TGCGCCAGCAGCCAAGTCCCCAGCGGGAGGGCCAGGGAGCAGTTCTTC
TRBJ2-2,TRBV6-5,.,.,CASRRLGPPGELFF,TGTGCCAGCAGGCGGTTGGGGCCTCCCGGGGAGCTGTTTTTT
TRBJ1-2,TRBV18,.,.,CASSPPAGAGGYTF,TGTGCCAGCTCACCACCGGCGGGGGCTGGTGGCTACACCTTC
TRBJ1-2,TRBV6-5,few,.,CASSYSIAGYTDGYTF,TGTGCCAGCAGTTACTCGATCGCAGGGTATACCGATGGCTACACCTTC
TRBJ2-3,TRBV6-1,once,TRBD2,CASSVGIAGTITDTQYF,TGTGCCAGCAGTGTGGGGATAGCGGGAACTATCACAGATACGCAGTATTTT
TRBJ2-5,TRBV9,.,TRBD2,CASSATAAIAGGETQYF,TGTGCCAGCAGCGCCACCGCGGCTATAGCGGGAGGGGAGACCCAGTACTTC
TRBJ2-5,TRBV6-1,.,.,CASSEIRIQETQYF,TGTGCCAGCAGTGAAATCCGTATCCAAGAGACCCAGTACTTC
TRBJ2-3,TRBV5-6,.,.,CASSSDSFRTDTQYF,TGTGCCAGCAGCTCAGACAGTTTTCGCACAGATACGCAGTATTTT
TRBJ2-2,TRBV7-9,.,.,CASSLKSTGELFF,TGTGCCAGCAGCTTAAAGAGCACCGGGGAGCTGTTTTTT
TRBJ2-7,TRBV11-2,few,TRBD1,CASSSHRDRLYEQYF,TGTGCCAGCAGCTCACACCGGGACAGACTCTACGAGCAGTACTTC
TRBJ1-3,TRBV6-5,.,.,CASSYQGGTGNTIYF,TGTGCCAGCAGTTACCAGGGAGGTACTGGAAACACCATATATTTT
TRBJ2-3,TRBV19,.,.,CASSMQVPDTQYF,TGTGCCAGTAGTATGCAGGTTCCAGATACGCAGTATTTT
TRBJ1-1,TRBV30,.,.,CAWSVRRENTEAFF,TGTGCCTGGAGTGTGCGGAGGGAGAACACTGAAGCTTTCTTT